This is a list of T cell receptor beta chains from one sample in a study of T cell repertoires in cytomegalovirus infection. One entry per CDR3 protein, called by TCRdb with MiXCR from the reads. The sample contains more than 400,000 distinct CDR3 sequences, more than 20% of which appear only once. Input material: PBMCs. The receptors here all came from a human donor in good health (CMV status not recorded). Some clones in this sample may be carry-over from other donors' samples. CDR3s include the opening cysteine and the closing phenylalanine or tryptophan. D genes are given only for firm matches. Size is omitted from some rows. Given values are once, few, many or a class for expanded clones.

cdr3_nt: TGTGCCAGCAGCTCAGCCGCGGGACTGTCGGAAAAACTGTTTTTT
cdr3_aa: CASSSAAGLSEKLFF
j_call: TRBJ1-4
d_call: NA
clone_size: NA
v_call: TRBV7-9

cdr3_nt: TGTGCCAGCAGCCACAATTTGGAACAGAAAGAGACCCAGTACTTC
cdr3_aa: CASSHNLEQKETQYF
j_call: TRBJ2-5
d_call: NA
clone_size: many
v_call: TRBV11-2

cdr3_nt: TGTGCCAGTAGCATTGTGGGGACTTTCAATGAGCAGTTCTTC
cdr3_aa: CASSIVGTFNEQFF
j_call: TRBJ2-1
d_call: NA
clone_size: NA
v_call: TRBV19

cdr3_nt: TGTGCCAGCAGCTTAACGGCGGGCTTCGGATACAATGAGCAGTTCTTC
cdr3_aa: CASSLTAGFGYNEQFF
j_call: TRBJ2-1
d_call: NA
clone_size: NA
v_call: TRBV7-3

cdr3_nt: TGTGCCAGCTCACCTATATCGACAGGAAGCTCCTACGAGCAGTACTTC
cdr3_aa: CASSPISTGSSYEQYF
j_call: TRBJ2-7
d_call: NA
clone_size: NA
v_call: TRBV18

cdr3_nt: TGCAGTGCTAGTGGGGGTAGCGGGTTGGCCTACAATGAGCAGTTCTTC
cdr3_aa: CSASGGSGLAYNEQFF
j_call: TRBJ2-1
d_call: TRBD2
clone_size: NA
v_call: TRBV20-1

cdr3_nt: TGTGCCAGCTCACGAGCTGGGGCAGATACGCAGTATTTT
cdr3_aa: CASSRAGADTQYF
j_call: TRBJ2-3
d_call: NA
clone_size: many
v_call: TRBV7-2

cdr3_nt: TGCGCCAGCAGCCAAGCTGCTCAAAATGAGCAGTTCTTC
cdr3_aa: CASSQAAQNEQFF
j_call: TRBJ2-1
d_call: NA
clone_size: NA
v_call: TRBV4-3

cdr3_nt: TGTGCCAGCAGCCCCGTCCGGGCCGCTGAAGCTTTCTTT
cdr3_aa: CASSPVRAAEAFF
j_call: TRBJ1-1
d_call: NA
clone_size: NA
v_call: TRBV12-3/TRBV12-4

cdr3_nt: TGTGCCAGCAGCGGGGGACTAGCGGGGGACAATGAGCAGTTCTTC
cdr3_aa: CASSGGLAGDNEQFF
j_call: TRBJ2-1
d_call: TRBD2
clone_size: many
v_call: TRBV7-2

cdr3_nt: TGTGCCAGCAGCTTATTACTAGCGGGACAAGAGACCCAGTACTTC
cdr3_aa: CASSLLLAGQETQYF
j_call: TRBJ2-5
d_call: TRBD2
clone_size: NA
v_call: TRBV7-2

cdr3_nt: TGTGCCAGCAGCCGAACCTCGGACTCACGGTGGGAGCAGTTCTTC
cdr3_aa: CASSRTSDSRWEQFF
j_call: TRBJ2-1
d_call: NA
clone_size: many
v_call: TRBV7-2

cdr3_nt: TGTGCCAGCAGCTCAACAGGGGGCCGTGAGCAGTTCTTC
cdr3_aa: CASSSTGGREQFF
j_call: TRBJ2-1
d_call: TRBD1
clone_size: NA
v_call: TRBV6-1

cdr3_nt: TGTGCCAGCAGCTTAGGGTACAGGGAGAGCAATCAGCCCCAGCATTTT
cdr3_aa: CASSLGYRESNQPQHF
j_call: TRBJ1-5
d_call: NA
clone_size: NA
v_call: TRBV7-2

cdr3_nt: TGTGCCAGCAGCAACAACTACAGACAGCAGTTCTTC
cdr3_aa: CASSNNYRQQFF
j_call: TRBJ2-1
d_call: NA
clone_size: few
v_call: TRBV25-1

cdr3_nt: TGTGCCAGCAGCTTCGAAACTACGAGCGGAGGGGAGCTGTTTTTT
cdr3_aa: CASSFETTSGGELFF
j_call: TRBJ2-2
d_call: NA
clone_size: NA
v_call: TRBV7-6

cdr3_nt: TGTGCCAGCAGCGTAGGTTCCGCGGCAGATACGCAGTATTTT
cdr3_aa: CASSVGSAADTQYF
j_call: TRBJ2-3
d_call: NA
clone_size: few
v_call: TRBV9

cdr3_nt: TGTGCCAGCAGCCCGCCGCGGACTAGCACAGATACGCAGTATTTT
cdr3_aa: CASSPPRTSTDTQYF
j_call: TRBJ2-3
d_call: NA
clone_size: few
v_call: TRBV5-6

cdr3_nt: TGTGCCAGCAGCTTCGGACGGCTAAACTATGGCTACACCTTC
cdr3_aa: CASSFGRLNYGYTF
j_call: TRBJ1-2
d_call: NA
clone_size: many
v_call: TRBV7-2

cdr3_nt: TGTGCCAGCAGCTTACTAAGCGGGACCAACAATGAGCAGTTCTTC
cdr3_aa: CASSLLSGTNNEQFF
j_call: TRBJ2-1
d_call: TRBD2
clone_size: many
v_call: TRBV7-2

cdr3_nt: TGTGCCAGCAGTTTATTATCAGGGGATCAGCCCCAGCATTTT
cdr3_aa: CASSLLSGDQPQHF
j_call: TRBJ1-5
d_call: NA
clone_size: few
v_call: TRBV28

cdr3_nt: TGTGCCAGCAGTGGCTCCAGGGATCCCACAGATACGCAGTATTTT
cdr3_aa: CASSGSRDPTDTQYF
j_call: TRBJ2-3
d_call: NA
clone_size: few
v_call: TRBV28

cdr3_nt: TGTGCCAGCCGAGGACGGAATGAAAAACTGTTTTTT
cdr3_aa: CASRGRNEKLFF
j_call: TRBJ1-4
d_call: NA
clone_size: NA
v_call: TRBV28

cdr3_nt: TGTGCCAGCAGTATAGGGAATATCGTTCAGTTCTTC
cdr3_aa: CASSIGNIVQFF
j_call: TRBJ2-1
d_call: NA
clone_size: NA
v_call: TRBV12-3/TRBV12-4

cdr3_nt: TGTGCCAGCACAACGGCAAACCTGGGGACCCAGTACTTC
cdr3_aa: CASTTANLGTQYF
j_call: TRBJ2-5
d_call: NA
clone_size: many
v_call: TRBV7-2

cdr3_nt: TGTGCCAGCAGCTACCGGGACAGGGTCGAAAAACTGTTTTTT
cdr3_aa: CASSYRDRVEKLFF
j_call: TRBJ1-4
d_call: TRBD1
clone_size: NA
v_call: TRBV7-2

cdr3_nt: TGCAGCGTCGTAATGGGGGTGGCTTCACCCCTCCACTTT
cdr3_aa: CSVVMGVASPLHF
j_call: TRBJ1-6
d_call: NA
clone_size: NA
v_call: TRBV20-1

cdr3_nt: TGTGCCAGCAGCTTGGGCTTCCCGGGGCGGAGTCTCAATGAGCAGTTCTTC
cdr3_aa: CASSLGFPGRSLNEQFF
j_call: TRBJ2-1
d_call: NA
clone_size: NA
v_call: TRBV5-4

cdr3_nt: TGTGCCAGCTCACCAACACAGGATTCACCCCTCCACTTT
cdr3_aa: CASSPTQDSPLHF
j_call: TRBJ1-6
d_call: NA
clone_size: NA
v_call: TRBV18

cdr3_nt: TGTGCCAGCACCCAAGGGGGGGGGCAAGAGGAGCAGTACTTC
cdr3_aa: CASTQGGGQEEQYF
j_call: TRBJ2-7
d_call: NA
clone_size: few
v_call: TRBV28

cdr3_nt: TGTGCCAGTACAGGGACGGGACAGCCCCAGCATTTT
cdr3_aa: CASTGTGQPQHF
j_call: TRBJ1-5
d_call: NA
clone_size: NA
v_call: TRBV19

cdr3_nt: TGTGCCAGTAGTATCGAAAGCGGGAGTCTTTACGAGCAGTACTTC
cdr3_aa: CASSIESGSLYEQYF
j_call: TRBJ2-7
d_call: TRBD2
clone_size: few
v_call: TRBV19

cdr3_nt: TGTGCCAGCAGTTCTATCGTTTCTCCTGGGGCCAACGTCCTGACTTTC
cdr3_aa: CASSSIVSPGANVLTF
j_call: TRBJ2-6
d_call: NA
clone_size: few
v_call: TRBV6-2/TRBV6-3

cdr3_nt: TGCAGTGCTAGTGTTTATGGCTACACCTTC
cdr3_aa: CSASVYGYTF
j_call: TRBJ1-2
d_call: NA
clone_size: few
v_call: TRBV20-1

cdr3_nt: TGTGCCAGCAGTGGAAGGGGACCGTACCGCACAGATACGCAGTATTTT
cdr3_aa: CASSGRGPYRTDTQYF
j_call: TRBJ2-3
d_call: NA
clone_size: few
v_call: TRBV6-1

cdr3_nt: TGTGCCAGCAGCTTACAGGGAACTGAAGCTTTCTTT
cdr3_aa: CASSLQGTEAFF
j_call: TRBJ1-1
d_call: NA
clone_size: many
v_call: TRBV5-1

cdr3_nt: TGCGCCAGCAGCTCCGTCGCCTACAATGAGCAGTTCTTC
cdr3_aa: CASSSVAYNEQFF
j_call: TRBJ2-1
d_call: NA
clone_size: NA
v_call: TRBV5-1

cdr3_nt: TGTGCCAGCAGCTTAGGGGCTAGCACTTATGGTGAGCAGTTCTTC
cdr3_aa: CASSLGASTYGEQFF
j_call: TRBJ2-1
d_call: NA
clone_size: NA
v_call: TRBV7-9

cdr3_nt: TGTGCCAGCAGTTTAGGGGACAGGGGATATGGCTTCACCTTC
cdr3_aa: CASSLGDRGYGFTF
j_call: TRBJ1-2
d_call: TRBD1
clone_size: NA
v_call: TRBV12-3/TRBV12-4

cdr3_nt: TGTGCCAGCAGCTTAGCTGGGACATATGGCTACACCTTC
cdr3_aa: CASSLAGTYGYTF
j_call: TRBJ1-2
d_call: NA
clone_size: many
v_call: TRBV7-6

cdr3_nt: TGTGCCAGCAGCTTATTCGGGAGGGATACGCAGTATTTT
cdr3_aa: CASSLFGRDTQYF
j_call: TRBJ2-3
d_call: TRBD2
clone_size: many
v_call: TRBV7-2

cdr3_nt: TGTGCCAGTAGTTCTCAGCGGGAGGGCCCACTGTCGCAGTATTTT
cdr3_aa: CASSSQREGPLSQYF
j_call: TRBJ2-3
d_call: TRBD2
clone_size: many
v_call: TRBV19

cdr3_nt: TGTGCCAGTAGTGCCCGGCTGGGTCTCAGCTCCTACAATGAGCAGTTCTTC
cdr3_aa: CASSARLGLSSYNEQFF
j_call: TRBJ2-1
d_call: NA
clone_size: few
v_call: TRBV19

cdr3_nt: TGTGCCATCAGTACTGACAGGGGGCAACCGAACACCGGGGAGCTGTTTTTT
cdr3_aa: CAISTDRGQPNTGELFF
j_call: TRBJ2-2
d_call: TRBD1
clone_size: few
v_call: TRBV10-3

cdr3_nt: TGTGCCAGCACCTCCGGGGCAGAGACCCAGTACTTC
cdr3_aa: CASTSGAETQYF
j_call: TRBJ2-5
d_call: NA
clone_size: NA
v_call: TRBV27

cdr3_nt: TGCAGTGAAACGGGACTAGCGGGTGCCTACGAGCAGTACTTC
cdr3_aa: CSETGLAGAYEQYF
j_call: TRBJ2-7
d_call: TRBD2
clone_size: few
v_call: TRBV20-1

cdr3_nt: TGTGCCATCAGTGAGAGCGGGAGTACCCACACCGGGGAGCTGTTTTTT
cdr3_aa: CAISESGSTHTGELFF
j_call: TRBJ2-2
d_call: TRBD2
clone_size: NA
v_call: TRBV10-3

cdr3_nt: TGCAGTGCTAGAGACAGGAGGTACCAAGAGACCCAGTACTTC
cdr3_aa: CSARDRRYQETQYF
j_call: TRBJ2-5
d_call: NA
clone_size: NA
v_call: TRBV20-1

cdr3_nt: TGTGCCAGCAGGGCACAGGGGGCAGCATATGGCTACACCTTC
cdr3_aa: CASRAQGAAYGYTF
j_call: TRBJ1-2
d_call: TRBD1
clone_size: NA
v_call: TRBV27

cdr3_nt: TGTGCCAGCAGTTCGCCCCACGATGCAATGAACACTGAAGCTTTCTTT
cdr3_aa: CASSSPHDAMNTEAFF
j_call: TRBJ1-1
d_call: NA
clone_size: few
v_call: TRBV6-2/TRBV6-3

cdr3_nt: TGTGCCAGCAGCCCAGCAAAGTTCGGCACGGGCACAGATACGCAGTATTTT
cdr3_aa: CASSPAKFGTGTDTQYF
j_call: TRBJ2-3
d_call: NA
clone_size: NA
v_call: TRBV6-5

cdr3_nt: TGTGCCAGCAGCTCGTACAGGGGCATTAGGGGCAATGAGCAGTTCTTC
cdr3_aa: CASSSYRGIRGNEQFF
j_call: TRBJ2-1
d_call: TRBD1
clone_size: few
v_call: TRBV11-2